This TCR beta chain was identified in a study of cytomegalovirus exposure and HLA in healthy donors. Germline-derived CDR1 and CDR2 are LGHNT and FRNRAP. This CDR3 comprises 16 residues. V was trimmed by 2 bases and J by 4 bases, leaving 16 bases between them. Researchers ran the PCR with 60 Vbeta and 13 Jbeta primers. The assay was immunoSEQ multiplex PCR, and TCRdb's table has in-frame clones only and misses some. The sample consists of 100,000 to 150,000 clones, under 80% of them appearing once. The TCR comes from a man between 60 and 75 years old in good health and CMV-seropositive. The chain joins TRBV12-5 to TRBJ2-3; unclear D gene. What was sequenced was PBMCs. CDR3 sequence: CASGLPQADGADTQYF. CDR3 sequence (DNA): TGTGCTAGTGGTTTGCCTCAGGCCGATGGCGCAGATACGCAGTATTTT.